This TCR beta chain was observed in a study of cytomegalovirus exposure and HLA in healthy donors. Donors in the study were healthy people who gave bone marrow. Donors were nominally healthy when sampled, though unrecorded immune exposures were likely. This clone has just one count. As yet, its antigen is unknown. The PCR used 60 Vbeta and 13 Jbeta primers. Some clones are missing from TCRdb's copy, which holds only in-frame ones; the method was immunoSEQ multiplex PCR. The table has 200,000 to 250,000 clones, 77% seen once. Germline CDR1 MNHNS, CDR2 SASEGT. The CDR3 consists of 13 residues. V was trimmed by 1 base and J by 4 bases, leaving 5 bases between them. Findings and limits, study-wide: A missense variant in DCLRE1C was later tied to TCR beta V- and J-gene trimming. Diagnosis of cytomegalovirus status made by the classifier reportedly showed high specificity and sensitivity.

The rearrangement joins TRBV6-1 to TRBJ1-5; D gene ambiguous. The TCR comes from a woman in her sixties in good health and CMV-seropositive. The specimen sequenced was PBMCs. The CDR3 DNA is TGTGCCAGCAGTGAAGGGGCTAATCAGCCCCAGCATTTT. Translating gives CASSEGANQPQHF.